The rows below give T cell receptor beta chains drawn from one sample of a study of CD8 T cells in ankylosing spondylitis. TCRdb redid the calling of the 5' RACE reads with MiXCR, one entry per CDR3 protein. The sample has about 340,000 distinct CDR3 sequences; roughly 14% are singletons. The specimen was blood, either unsorted or a sorted T cell fraction (not recorded which). The source is a male donor with ankylosing spondylitis or in good health (not recorded which). CDR3s include the opening cysteine and the closing phenylalanine or tryptophan. The order of the fields is J gene, D gene, V gene, clone size, CDR3 DNA, CDR3 protein. The D gene is left open where the match is weak. Only some rows state a clone size, as once, few, many or a class for expanded clones.

TRBJ2-3 | - | TRBV5-1 | - | TGCGCCAGCAGCTTCTCGACTAGTGCAGATACGCAGTATTTT | CASSFSTSADTQYF
TRBJ1-1 | TRBD1 | TRBV5-1 | - | TGCGCCAGCAGCTCACTCGACAGGGGGCGAGGCACTGAAGCTTTCTTT | CASSSLDRGRGTEAFF
TRBJ1-1 | - | TRBV18 | few | TGTGCCAGCTCACCACCAAAGGGTGGTAACACTGAAGCTTTCTTT | CASSPPKGGNTEAFF
TRBJ2-1 | - | TRBV24-1 | - | TGTGCCACCAGTGACAGCAATGAGCAGTTCTTC | CATSDSNEQFF
TRBJ1-4 | - | TRBV5-1 | many | TGCGCCAGCAGCCCTTCCACAGGGCGCTATACAACTAATGAAAAACTGTTTTTT | CASSPSTGRYTTNEKLFF
TRBJ1-4 | - | TRBV28 | few | TGTGCCAGCAAGGACACCACTAATGAAAAACTGTTTTTT | CASKDTTNEKLFF
TRBJ1-6 | - | TRBV19 | few | TGTGCCAGTAGTATCATGGACAGTGAGAATTCACCCCTCCACTTT | CASSIMDSENSPLHF
TRBJ1-1 | - | TRBV5-1 | many | TGCGCCAGCATGCTGGGGGCGGCGAACACTGAAGCTTTCTTT | CASMLGAANTEAFF
TRBJ2-2 | - | TRBV5-6 | few | TGTGCCAGCAGCTTCACGACCGGGGAGCTGTTTTTT | CASSFTTGELFF
TRBJ1-5 | TRBD1 | TRBV29-1 | few | TGCAGCGTGTCACAGGGGGCTGATCAGCCCCAGCATTTT | CSVSQGADQPQHF
TRBJ2-1 | TRBD1 | TRBV9 | few | TGTGCCAGCAGCTTTAGACAGGGCATCTACAATGAGCAGTTCTTC | CASSFRQGIYNEQFF